These T cell receptor beta chains were read from a single sample in a study of glioma-infiltrating T cells after dendritic cell vaccination. Using immunoSEQ multiplex PCR, the repertoire was profiled, and TCRdb retains in-frame clones only, with some absent. The repertoire has 65,000 to 90,000 clones, over 70% of them found once; the top ten carry under 2.5%. The source material was blood, sampled before dendritic cell vaccination. The receptors were gathered from a human donor with glioblastoma. CDR3s include the opening cysteine and the closing phenylalanine or tryptophan. Each record gives: clone size, D gene, V gene, J gene, CDR3 DNA, CDR3 protein. A D gene is named only where the DNA matches it firmly. Size is omitted from some rows. Given values are once, few, many or a class for expanded clones.

-,-,TRBV18,TRBJ1-1,TGTGCCAGCTCACCACCGGTTTACTACACTGAAGCTTTCTTT,CASSPPVYYTEAFF
-,TRBD2,TRBV27,TRBJ2-2,TGTGCCAGCAGTTACAGGCCCCGGACTAGCGGGCCGACCGGGGAGCTGTTTTTT,CASSYRPRTSGPTGELFF
-,-,TRBV10-3,TRBJ2-4,TGTGCCACCTTCCCAGGGATGGGGGCCCAGGAAAACATTCAGTACTTC,CATFPGMGAQENIQYF
-,-,TRBV6-5,TRBJ1-1,TGTGCCAGCAGTTTAACTACAGGGAAGGGTACTGAAGCTTTCTTT,CASSLTTGKGTEAFF
-,TRBD1,TRBV18,TRBJ1-4,TGTGCCAGCTCAATCTTCTCCGGGACAGAGGCCGGAAAACTGTTTTTT,CASSIFSGTEAGKLFF
-,-,TRBV6-5,TRBJ1-4,TGTGCCAGCAGTTACTCGGGACACCTTAATGAAAAACTGTTTTTT,CASSYSGHLNEKLFF
few,TRBD1,TRBV6-1,TRBJ1-1,TGTGCCAGCAGTGGACAGGGGATGACTGAAGCTTTCTTT,CASSGQGMTEAFF
-,-,TRBV19,TRBJ1-5,TGTGCCAGTAGTTGGGCTAGCAATCAGCCCCAGCATTTT,CASSWASNQPQHF
-,-,TRBV6-1,TRBJ1-5,TGTGCCAGCAGTGAGGCTGTTCGCAATCAGCCCCAGCATTTT,CASSEAVRNQPQHF
-,TRBD2,TRBV4-2,TRBJ2-1,TGTGCCAGCAGGACTAGCGGAGCCGGTGAGCAGTTCTTC,CASRTSGAGEQFF
-,-,TRBV6-1,TRBJ2-7,TGTGCCAGCAGTGAAGTTTTACGGAGCTCCTACGAGCAGTACTTC,CASSEVLRSSYEQYF
once,-,TRBV7-9,TRBJ2-1,TGTGCCAGCAGCCTTCGTGAGGACAATGAGCAGTTCTTC,CASSLREDNEQFF
once,TRBD1,TRBV25-1,TRBJ2-2,TGTGCCAGCAGTGGACGGACAGGGAGGTTAACCGGGGAGCTGTTTTTT,CASSGRTGRLTGELFF
-,TRBD1,TRBV6-4,TRBJ2-1,TGTGCCAGCGGCGCCCAGGGGGCAGGGCAGTTCTTC,CASGAQGAGQFF
-,-,TRBV7-9,TRBJ1-6,TGTGCCAGCAGCTTAGACCGCCTAGGAGATTCACCCCTCCACTTT,CASSLDRLGDSPLHF
once,TRBD1,TRBV5-1,TRBJ2-7,TGCGCCAGCAGCTTGGACAGGGGGACCTACGAGCAGTACTTC,CASSLDRGTYEQYF
-,-,TRBV5-6,TRBJ1-6,TGTGCCAGCAGCTTGAGAGGGAAGACCTATAATTCACCCCTCCACTTT,CASSLRGKTYNSPLHF
-,TRBD2,TRBV2,TRBJ2-7,TGTGCCAGCAGCCGGGGACTAGCGGAATACGAGCAGTACTTC,CASSRGLAEYEQYF
-,-,TRBV5-1,TRBJ2-2,TGCGCCAGCAGCTTGCCGGCAGGGAACACCGGGGAGCTGTTTTTT,CASSLPAGNTGELFF
-,TRBD1,TRBV19,TRBJ1-2,TGTGCCAGTAGTAAATTTGATCCGGGACAGCCCTATGGCTACACCTTC,CASSKFDPGQPYGYTF
-,-,TRBV19,TRBJ1-3,TGTGCCAGTAGTACCTATCGAGGACTGTATTCTGGAAACACCATATATTTT,CASSTYRGLYSGNTIYF
-,TRBD1,TRBV7-2,TRBJ2-1,TGTGCCAGCAGCGGGGGGGACAGGGGTAACAATGAGCAGTTCTTC,CASSGGDRGNNEQFF
-,-,TRBV12-5,TRBJ1-3,TGTGCTAGTGGTTTGGTTGCGGGGGCCCCTGGAAACACCATATATTTT,CASGLVAGAPGNTIYF
once,TRBD1,TRBV6-6,TRBJ1-4,TGTGCCAGCAGAACGGGACAGGGAGGCGAAAAACTGTTTTTT,CASRTGQGGEKLFF
few,-,TRBV2,TRBJ1-3,TGTGCCAGCAGTGAACAGCAGGCCTCTGGAAACACCATATATTTT,CASSEQQASGNTIYF
-,TRBD1,TRBV7-6,TRBJ2-7,TGTGCCAGCAGCTTAGCCCCGGGACAGGGAGCCTACGAGCAGTACTTC,CASSLAPGQGAYEQYF
-,-,TRBV11-3,TRBJ2-5,TGTGCCAGCAGCCCAGGACGGGGTTCTCAAGAGACCCAGTACTTC,CASSPGRGSQETQYF
-,TRBD1,TRBV6-5,TRBJ1-1,TGTGCCAGCAGCCTCCAGGGGGTTAGGACTGAAGCTTTCTTT,CASSLQGVRTEAFF
-,TRBD1,TRBV10-2,TRBJ1-2,TGCGCCAGCAGCCAGACAGGGGAGGGTGGCTACACCTTC,CASSQTGEGGYTF
-,-,TRBV21-1,TRBJ1-6,TGTGCCAGCAGCCGACGGGACAGGGGGCTGTCTTCACCCCTCCACTTT,CASSRRDRGLSSPLHF
-,-,TRBV7-2,TRBJ1-1,TGTGCCAGCAGCTCCCAACGGGTGAACACTGAAGCTTTCTTT,CASSSQRVNTEAFF
-,TRBD1,TRBV29-1,TRBJ1-5,TGCAGCGTGGGGGACAGTAATAGCAATCAGCCCCAGCATTTT,CSVGDSNSNQPQHF
once,-,TRBV5-1,TRBJ2-1,TGCGCCAGCAGCTTGGTAAACATCTACAATGAGCAGTTCTTC,CASSLVNIYNEQFF
-,TRBD1,TRBV6-5,TRBJ1-2,TGTGCCAGCAACGACAGGGGTGTCAGTGGCTACACCTTC,CASNDRGVSGYTF
-,-,TRBV7-2,TRBJ1-6,TGTGCCAGCAGCGTCGACATAGTCAATTCACCCCTCCACTTT,CASSVDIVNSPLHF
-,TRBD1,TRBV5-1,TRBJ1-3,TGCGCCAGCAGCGCAAGACAGGGGGCTATCGCTGGAAACACCATATATTTT,CASSARQGAIAGNTIYF
-,TRBD1,TRBV9,TRBJ2-2,TGTGCCAGCAGCGAGAGGCCACAGGGGCTGCTGTTTTTT,CASSERPQGLLFF
-,TRBD1,TRBV6-1,TRBJ2-2,TGTGCCAGCAGTGAGGGGACAGGGGGCACCGGGGAGCTGTTTTTT,CASSEGTGGTGELFF
-,-,TRBV19,TRBJ1-5,TGTGCCAGTAGTCCTCAGGGCTCGACTTCCAATCAGCCCCAGCATTTT,CASSPQGSTSNQPQHF
-,-,TRBV19,TRBJ2-3,TGTGCCAGTAGTATACCCCCAGTAGATACGCAGTATTTT,CASSIPPVDTQYF
-,TRBD1,TRBV2,TRBJ1-1,TGTGCCAGCAGGGAAAGGGACAGGGCCATAATTGAAGCTTTCTTT,CASRERDRAIIEAFF
few,-,TRBV30,TRBJ2-6,TGTGCCTGGAGACAGGGTGCCGGGGCCAACGTCCTGACTTTC,CAWRQGAGANVLTF
-,TRBD1,TRBV19,TRBJ2-7,TGTGCCAGTAGTCCGACGGGACAGGGTATAGGGTACGAGCAGTACTTC,CASSPTGQGIGYEQYF
-,-,TRBV6-5,TRBJ1-1,TGTGCCAGCAAAGGGGGGGCCACTGAAGCTTTCTTT,CASKGGATEAFF
-,TRBD1,TRBV29-1,TRBJ1-2,TGCAGCGTCTCCCCCGGTGGGACAGGGTTTGAGGGCTACACCTTC,CSVSPGGTGFEGYTF
-,TRBD2,TRBV10-3,TRBJ2-1,TGTGCCATTAGAACTAGCGGGAGTAGGAATGAGCAGTTCTTC,CAIRTSGSRNEQFF
-,TRBD1,TRBV7-3,TRBJ2-5,TGTGCCAGCAGCACGGACAGGGGGCAGACCCAGTACTTC,CASSTDRGQTQYF
few,TRBD2,TRBV6-5,TRBJ2-3,TGTGCCAGCAGTTACGATAGCGGGGATACGCAGTATTTT,CASSYDSGDTQYF
-,TRBD2,TRBV4-1,TRBJ2-3,TGCGCCAGCAGCTTCAATCCCCGGACTAGCGGCTCCACAGATACGCAGTATTTT,CASSFNPRTSGSTDTQYF
-,TRBD1,TRBV6-5,TRBJ1-6,TGTGCCAGCACGGACAGGGGGATCTCACCCCTCCACTTT,CASTDRGISPLHF
-,-,TRBV10-1,TRBJ2-3,TGCGCCAGCAGTGACAGGGGGGATAATTTTGATACGCAGTATTTT,CASSDRGDNFDTQYF
-,-,TRBV5-1,TRBJ2-3,TGCGCCAGCAGCTTGGACGGGCTAGCTCAAGCAGATACGCAGTATTTT,CASSLDGLAQADTQYF
-,TRBD2,TRBV6-1,TRBJ2-1,TGTGCCAGCAGTGAATGGGGAGCGGGAGGGTATGAGCAGTTCTTC,CASSEWGAGGYEQFF
-,TRBD1,TRBV30,TRBJ1-1,TGTGCCTCAAGACAGGGAATGAAGAATAAAGCTTTCTTT,CASRQGMKNKAFF
-,TRBD2,TRBV7-8,TRBJ2-2,TGTGCCAGCAGCCCACTCACTAGCGGGGGGGCAACCGGGGAGCTGTTTTTT,CASSPLTSGGATGELFF